The clone carrying this TCR beta chain was found a few times. This entry is derived from a study of identical twins. Using its own MiXCR run on the 5' RACE reads, TCRdb lists one record per CDR3 protein. The sample holds 520,000 or so distinct CDR3 sequences, 22% seen once. CDR1 and CDR2 from the germline V gene are MNHEY and SVGEGT. This CDR3 has 15 amino acids. V was cut by 8 bases and J by 1 base, with 14 bases left in between. These sequences were also reported in another study, on T cells expressing NK-cell markers. From that paper: Several experiments added an anti-gamma-delta TCR antibody to sort only alpha-beta TCR T cells. NKG2C+ dominant clonotype frequencies in several donors were about 1.0-7.5% of CD8+ T cells.

Sequenced material: CD4+ T cells sorted from blood. The chain is built from TRBV6-2 or TRBV6-3 and TRBJ2-2, with D perhaps matching TRBD1 or TRBD2 (6 bases each). The clonotype was recovered from a woman in her late teens or twenties in good health. CDR3 protein: CASSRGGGNTGELFF. CDR3 DNA sequence: TGTGCCAGCTCCAGGGGAGGTGGGAACACCGGGGAGCTGTTTTTT.